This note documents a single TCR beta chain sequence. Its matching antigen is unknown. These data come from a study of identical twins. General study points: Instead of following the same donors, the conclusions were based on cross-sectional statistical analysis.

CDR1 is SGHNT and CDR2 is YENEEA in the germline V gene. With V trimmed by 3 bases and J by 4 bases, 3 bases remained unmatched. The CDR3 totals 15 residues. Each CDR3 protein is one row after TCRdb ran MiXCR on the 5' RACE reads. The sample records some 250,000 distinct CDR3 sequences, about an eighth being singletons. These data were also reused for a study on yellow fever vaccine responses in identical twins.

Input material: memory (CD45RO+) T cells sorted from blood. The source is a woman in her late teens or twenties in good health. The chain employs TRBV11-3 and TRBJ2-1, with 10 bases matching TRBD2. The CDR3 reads CASSFGLAVYNEQFF. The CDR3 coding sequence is TGTGCCAGCAGCTTTGGACTAGCGGTATACAATGAGCAGTTCTTC.